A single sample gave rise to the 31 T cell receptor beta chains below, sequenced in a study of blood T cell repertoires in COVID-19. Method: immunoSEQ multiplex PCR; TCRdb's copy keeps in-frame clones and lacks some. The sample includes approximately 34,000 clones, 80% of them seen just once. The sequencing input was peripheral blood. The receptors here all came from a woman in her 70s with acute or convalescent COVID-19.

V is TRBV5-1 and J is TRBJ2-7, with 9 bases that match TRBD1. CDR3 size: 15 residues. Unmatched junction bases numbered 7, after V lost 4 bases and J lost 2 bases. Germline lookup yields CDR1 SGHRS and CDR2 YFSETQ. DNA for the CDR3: TGCGCCAGCAGCCTGGGATGGACAGGGGCCTACGAGCAGTACTTC. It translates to CASSLGWTGAYEQYF. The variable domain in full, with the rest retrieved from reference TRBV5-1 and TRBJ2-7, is KAGVTQTPRYLIKTRGQQVTLSCSPISGHRSVSWYQQTPGQGLQFLFEYFSETQRNKGNFPGRFSGRQFSNSRSEMNVSTLELGDSALYLCASSLGWTGAYEQYFGPGTRLTVT.

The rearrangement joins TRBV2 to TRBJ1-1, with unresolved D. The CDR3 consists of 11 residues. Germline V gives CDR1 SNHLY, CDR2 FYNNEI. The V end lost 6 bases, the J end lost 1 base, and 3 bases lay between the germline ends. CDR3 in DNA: TGTGCCAGCAGCCAGAACACTGAAGCTTTCTTT. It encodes CASSQNTEAFF. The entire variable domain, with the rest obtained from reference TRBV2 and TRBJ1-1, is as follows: EPEVTQTPSHQVTQMGQEVILRCVPISNHLYFYWYRQILGQKVEFLVSFYNNEISEKSEIFDDQFSVERPDGSNFTLKIRSTKLEDSAMYFCASSQNTEAFFGQGTRLTVV.

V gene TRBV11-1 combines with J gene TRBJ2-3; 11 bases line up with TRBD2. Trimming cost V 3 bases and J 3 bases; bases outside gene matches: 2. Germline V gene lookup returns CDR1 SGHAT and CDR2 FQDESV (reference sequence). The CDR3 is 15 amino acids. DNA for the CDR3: TGTGCCAGCAGCTTGTTAGCGGGGGGGACAGATACGCAGTATTTT. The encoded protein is CASSLLAGGTDTQYF.

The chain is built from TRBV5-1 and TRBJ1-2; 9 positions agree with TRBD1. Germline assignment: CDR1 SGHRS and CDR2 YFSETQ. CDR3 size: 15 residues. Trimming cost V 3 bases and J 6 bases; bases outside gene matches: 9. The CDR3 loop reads CASSSNSGTGNGYTF. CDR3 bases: TGCGCCAGCAGCTCAAACTCCGGGACAGGGAATGGCTACACCTTC.

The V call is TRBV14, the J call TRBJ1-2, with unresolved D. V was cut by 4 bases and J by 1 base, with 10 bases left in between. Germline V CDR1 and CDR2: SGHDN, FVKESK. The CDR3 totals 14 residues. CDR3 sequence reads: CASSRSGYNYGYTF. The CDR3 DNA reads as TGTGCCAGCAGCCGGTCGGGGTATAACTATGGCTACACCTTC.

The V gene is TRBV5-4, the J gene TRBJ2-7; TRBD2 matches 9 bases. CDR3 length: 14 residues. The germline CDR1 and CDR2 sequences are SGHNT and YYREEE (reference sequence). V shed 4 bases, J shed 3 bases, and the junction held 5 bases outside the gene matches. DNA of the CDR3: TGTGCCAGCAGCGGTAGCGGGGGACTCTACGAGCAGTACTTC. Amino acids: CASSGSGGLYEQYF. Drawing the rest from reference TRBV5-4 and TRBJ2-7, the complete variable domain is ETGVTQSPTHLIKTRGQQVTLRCSSQSGHNTVSWYQQALGQGPQFIFQYYREEENGRGNFPPRFSGLQFPNYSSELNVNALELDDSALYLCASSGSGGLYEQYFGPGTRLTVT.

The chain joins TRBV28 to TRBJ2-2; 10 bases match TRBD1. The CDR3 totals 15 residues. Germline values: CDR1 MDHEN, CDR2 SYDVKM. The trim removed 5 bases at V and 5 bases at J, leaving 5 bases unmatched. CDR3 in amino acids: CASSTGQGRTGELFF. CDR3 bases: TGTGCCAGCAGTACGGGACAGGGGAGGACCGGGGAGCTGTTTTTT.

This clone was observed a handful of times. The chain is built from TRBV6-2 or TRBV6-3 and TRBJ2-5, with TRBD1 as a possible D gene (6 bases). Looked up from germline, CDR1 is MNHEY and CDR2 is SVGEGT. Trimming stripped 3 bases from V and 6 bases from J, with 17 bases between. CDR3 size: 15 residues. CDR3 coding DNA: TGTGCCAGCAGTTATACACAGGGTGGGGCGAAGACCCAGTACTTC. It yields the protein CASSYTQGGAKTQYF.

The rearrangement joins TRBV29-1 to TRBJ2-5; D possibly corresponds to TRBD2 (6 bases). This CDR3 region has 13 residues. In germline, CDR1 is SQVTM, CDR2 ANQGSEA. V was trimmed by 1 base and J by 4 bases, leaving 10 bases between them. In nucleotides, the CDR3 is TGCAGCGTTGAAGGCGGCGGGGCAGAGACCCAGTACTTC. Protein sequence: CSVEGGGAETQYF. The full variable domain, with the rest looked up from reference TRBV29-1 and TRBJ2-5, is SAVISQKPSRDICQRGTSLTIQCQVDSQVTMMFWYRQQPGQSLTLIATANQGSEATYESGFVIDKFPISRPNLTFSTLTVSNMSPEDSSIYLCSVEGGGAETQYFGPGTRLLVL.

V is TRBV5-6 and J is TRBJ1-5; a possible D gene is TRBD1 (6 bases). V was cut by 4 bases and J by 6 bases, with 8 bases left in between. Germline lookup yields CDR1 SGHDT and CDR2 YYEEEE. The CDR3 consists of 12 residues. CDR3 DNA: TGTGCCAGCAGCCGAGGGGGTCAGCCCCAGCATTTT. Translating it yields CASSRGGQPQHF.

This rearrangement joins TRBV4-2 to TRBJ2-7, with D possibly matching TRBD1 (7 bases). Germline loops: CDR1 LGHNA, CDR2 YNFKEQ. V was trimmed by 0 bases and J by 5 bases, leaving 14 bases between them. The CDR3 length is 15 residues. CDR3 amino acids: CASSQDQGGWDEQYF. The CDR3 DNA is TGTGCCAGCAGCCAAGATCAGGGGGGTTGGGACGAGCAGTACTTC.

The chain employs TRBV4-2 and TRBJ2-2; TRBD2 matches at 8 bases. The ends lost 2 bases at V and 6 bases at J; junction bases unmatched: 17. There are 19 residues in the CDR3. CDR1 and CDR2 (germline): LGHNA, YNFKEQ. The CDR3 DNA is TGTGCCAGCAGCCAAACCCGAGATACCGGGAGGGCCGGCGCCGGGGAGCTGTTTTTT. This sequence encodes CASSQTRDTGRAGAGELFF.

CDR3 bases: TGTGCCAGCAGTTCGGGACAGAGAAACACTGAAGCTTTCTTT. Its translation: CASSSGQRNTEAFF. The chain joins TRBV27 to TRBJ1-1, with 7 bases that match TRBD1. This CDR3 region has 14 residues. The ends lost 4 bases at V and 2 bases at J; junction bases unmatched: 4. Germline-derived CDR1 and CDR2 are MNHEY and SMNVEV (reference sequence).

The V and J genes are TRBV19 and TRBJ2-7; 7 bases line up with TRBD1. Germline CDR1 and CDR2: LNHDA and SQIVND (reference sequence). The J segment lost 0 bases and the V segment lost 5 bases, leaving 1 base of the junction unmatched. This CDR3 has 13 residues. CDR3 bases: TGTGCCAGTAGTGACAGGGTCTCCTACGAGCAGTACTTC. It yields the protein CASSDRVSYEQYF.

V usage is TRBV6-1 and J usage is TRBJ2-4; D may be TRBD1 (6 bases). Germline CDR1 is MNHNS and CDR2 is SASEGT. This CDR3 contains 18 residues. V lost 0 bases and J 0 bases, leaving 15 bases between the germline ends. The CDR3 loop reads CASSEALAGALAKNIQYF. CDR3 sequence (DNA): TGTGCCAGCAGTGAAGCGCTAGCAGGGGCCTTAGCCAAAAACATTCAGTACTTC.

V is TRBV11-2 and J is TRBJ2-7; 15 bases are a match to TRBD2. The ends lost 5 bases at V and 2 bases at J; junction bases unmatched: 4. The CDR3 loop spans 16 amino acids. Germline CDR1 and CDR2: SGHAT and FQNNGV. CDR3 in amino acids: CASSLGLAGGAYEQYF. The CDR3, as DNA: TGTGCCAGCAGCCTGGGACTAGCGGGGGGAGCCTACGAGCAGTACTTC.

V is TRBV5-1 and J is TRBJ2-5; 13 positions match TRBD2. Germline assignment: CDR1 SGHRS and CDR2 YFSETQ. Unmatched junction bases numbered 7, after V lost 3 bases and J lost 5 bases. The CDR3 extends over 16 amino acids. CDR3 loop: CASSSLGLAGVETQYF. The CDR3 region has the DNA TGCGCCAGCAGCTCCCTTGGACTAGCGGGAGTGGAGACCCAGTACTTC.

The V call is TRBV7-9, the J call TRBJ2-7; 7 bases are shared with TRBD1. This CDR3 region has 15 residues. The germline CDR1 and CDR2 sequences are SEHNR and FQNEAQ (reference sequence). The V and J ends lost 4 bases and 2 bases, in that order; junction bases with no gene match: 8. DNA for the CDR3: TGTGCCAGCAGCTGGACAGGAGTTTCCACCTACGAGCAGTACTTC. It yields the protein CASSWTGVSTYEQYF.

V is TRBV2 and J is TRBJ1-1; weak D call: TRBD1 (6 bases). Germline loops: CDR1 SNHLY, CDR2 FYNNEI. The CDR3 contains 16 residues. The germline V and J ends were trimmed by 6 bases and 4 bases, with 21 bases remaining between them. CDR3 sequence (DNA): TGTGCCAGCAGGGAATACCTGAACAGGGTCGGCACTGAAGCTTTCTTT. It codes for CASREYLNRVGTEAFF.

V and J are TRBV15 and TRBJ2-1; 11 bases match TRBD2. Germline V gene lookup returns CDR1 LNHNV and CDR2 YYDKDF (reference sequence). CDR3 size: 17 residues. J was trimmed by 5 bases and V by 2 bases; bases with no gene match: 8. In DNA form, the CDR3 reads TGTGCCACCAGCAGAAGAACTAGCGGGGGAGCTAACAATGAGCAGTTCTTC. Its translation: CATSRRTSGGANNEQFF.

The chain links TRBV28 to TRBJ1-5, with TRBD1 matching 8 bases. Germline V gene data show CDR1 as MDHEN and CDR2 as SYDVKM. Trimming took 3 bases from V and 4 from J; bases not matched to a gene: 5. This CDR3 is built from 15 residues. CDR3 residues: CASSFWGTGNQPQHF. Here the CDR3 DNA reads TGTGCCAGCAGTTTTTGGGGGACAGGTAATCAGCCCCAGCATTTT.

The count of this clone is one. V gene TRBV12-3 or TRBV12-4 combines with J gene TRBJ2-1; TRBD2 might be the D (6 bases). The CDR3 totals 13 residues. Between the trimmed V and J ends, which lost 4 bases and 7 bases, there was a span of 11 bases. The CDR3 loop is CASSWGRGNEQFF. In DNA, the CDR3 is TGTGCCAGCAGTTGGGGACGGGGGAATGAGCAGTTCTTC.

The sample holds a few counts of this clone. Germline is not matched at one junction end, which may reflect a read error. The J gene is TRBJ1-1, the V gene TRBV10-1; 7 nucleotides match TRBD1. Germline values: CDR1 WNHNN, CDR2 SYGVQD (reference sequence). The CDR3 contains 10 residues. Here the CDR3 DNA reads TGCGCCAGCAGTGGGGACAGATTCCGCTTT. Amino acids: CASSGDRFRF.

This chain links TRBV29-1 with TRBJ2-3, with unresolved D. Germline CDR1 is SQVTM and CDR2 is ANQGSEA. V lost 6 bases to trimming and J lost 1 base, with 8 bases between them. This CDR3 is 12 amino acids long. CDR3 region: CSVVSGTDTQYF. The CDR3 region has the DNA TGCAGCGTCGTGAGCGGCACAGATACGCAGTATTTT.

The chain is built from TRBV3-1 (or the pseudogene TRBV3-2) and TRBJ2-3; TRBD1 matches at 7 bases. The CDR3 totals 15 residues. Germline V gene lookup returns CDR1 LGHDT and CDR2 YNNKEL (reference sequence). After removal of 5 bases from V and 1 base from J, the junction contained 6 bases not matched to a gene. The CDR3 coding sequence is TGTGCCAGCAGCATCGACAGGGTTCGCACAGATACGCAGTATTTT. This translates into CASSIDRVRTDTQYF.

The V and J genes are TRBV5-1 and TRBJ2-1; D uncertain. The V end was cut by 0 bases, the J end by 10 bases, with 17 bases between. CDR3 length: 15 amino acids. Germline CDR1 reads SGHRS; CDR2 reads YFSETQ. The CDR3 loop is CASSLDVGMGNEQFF. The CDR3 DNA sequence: TGCGCCAGCAGCTTGGATGTCGGAATGGGCAACGAGCAGTTCTTC.

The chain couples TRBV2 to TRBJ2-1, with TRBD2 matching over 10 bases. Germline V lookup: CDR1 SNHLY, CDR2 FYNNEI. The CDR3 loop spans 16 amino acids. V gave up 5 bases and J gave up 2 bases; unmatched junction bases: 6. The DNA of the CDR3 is TGTGCCAGCAGTACTATAGCGGGGGGTCCCTACAATGAGCAGTTCTTC. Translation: CASSTIAGGPYNEQFF.

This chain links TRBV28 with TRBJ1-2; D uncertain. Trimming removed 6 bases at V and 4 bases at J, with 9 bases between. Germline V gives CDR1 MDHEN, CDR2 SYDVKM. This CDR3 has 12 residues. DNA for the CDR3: TGTGCCAGCAGCCAACAAGTCTATGGCTACACCTTC. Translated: CASSQQVYGYTF.

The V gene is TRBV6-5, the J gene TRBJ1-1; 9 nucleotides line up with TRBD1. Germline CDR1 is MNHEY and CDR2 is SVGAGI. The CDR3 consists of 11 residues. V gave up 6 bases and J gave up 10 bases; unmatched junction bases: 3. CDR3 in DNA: TGTGCCAGCAGAATGACAGGGGGAGCTTTCTTT. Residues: CASRMTGGAFF.

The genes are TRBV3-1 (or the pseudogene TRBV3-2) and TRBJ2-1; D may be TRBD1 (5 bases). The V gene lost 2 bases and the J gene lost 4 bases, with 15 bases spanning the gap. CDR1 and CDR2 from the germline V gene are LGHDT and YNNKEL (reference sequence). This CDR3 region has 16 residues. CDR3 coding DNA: TGTGCCAGCAGCCAATACGACCACAGGAGATACAATGAGCAGTTCTTC. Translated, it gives CASSQYDHRRYNEQFF.

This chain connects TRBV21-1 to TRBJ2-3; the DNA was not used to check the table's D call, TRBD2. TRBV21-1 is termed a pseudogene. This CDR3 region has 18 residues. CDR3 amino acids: CASSKALPGLADTDTQYF. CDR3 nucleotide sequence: TGTGCCAGCAGCAAAGCGCTCCCGGGACTAGCGGACACAGATACGCAGTATTTT.